Presented here are 22 T cell receptor beta chains from one specimen sequenced in a study of cytomegalovirus exposure and HLA in healthy donors. Amplification used 60 Vbeta primers and 13 Jbeta primers. Clones were read by immunoSEQ multiplex PCR, and TCRdb kept only the in-frame ones, dropping some. The sample consists of under 150,000 clones, around 72% of them appearing once. Sequencing was performed on PBMCs. These receptors all stem from a human donor in good health.

V is TRBV6-5 and J is TRBJ2-5, with TRBD2 as a possible D gene (5 bases). Trimming shortened V by 0 bases and J by 5 bases, and 13 bases separated the two germline ends. CDR1 is MNHEY, CDR2 SVGAGI, per germline. This CDR3 contains 15 residues. CDR3 sequence: CASSYSGNGEETQYF. In DNA, the CDR3 is TGTGCCAGCAGTTACTCAGGGAACGGGGAGGAGACCCAGTACTTC.

V gene TRBV7-9 combines with J gene TRBJ2-3, with 7 bases lining up with TRBD2. The germline CDR1 and CDR2 sequences are SEHNR and FQNEAQ (reference sequence). CDR3 length: 14 residues. V was pared by 7 bases and J by 4 bases, with 8 bases of the junction left unmatched. CDR3 bases: TGTGCCAGCAACCAGCGGGGCACTGCAGATACGCAGTATTTT. Translation gives CASNQRGTADTQYF.

The chain uses TRBV19 and TRBJ2-3, with TRBD1 identical over 8 bases. J was trimmed by 2 bases and V by 5 bases; bases with no gene match: 6. The germline CDR1 and CDR2 sequences are LNHDA and SQIVND (reference sequence). The CDR3 totals 15 residues. The CDR3: CASSLWGQATDTQYF. The CDR3 DNA reads as TGTGCCAGTAGTCTCTGGGGACAGGCCACAGATACGCAGTATTTT.

The chain recombines TRBV18 with TRBJ2-7, with 9 bases that match TRBD1. Trimming removed 8 bases from V and 7 bases from J; junction bases left unmatched: 9. The CDR3 loop spans 13 amino acids. The germline CDR1 and CDR2 sequences are KGHSH and LQKENI. CDR3 nucleotide sequence: TGTGCCAGCACTTCCGGGACAGGGCGAGAGCAGTACTTC. Encoded protein: CASTSGTGREQYF.

The CDR3 loop is CASSANPRTGESYNEQFF. CDR3 nucleotides: TGTGCCAGCAGCGCCAATCCGAGGACAGGGGAATCCTACAATGAGCAGTTCTTC. The chain links TRBV7-9 to TRBJ2-1; 9 positions match TRBD1. Germline V gene data show CDR1 as SEHNR and CDR2 as FQNEAQ (reference sequence). This CDR3 contains 18 residues. V lost 5 bases, J lost 1 base, and 12 bases stayed unmatched.

V usage is TRBV19 and J usage is TRBJ2-1, with 10 positions matching TRBD2. The V gene's germline CDR1 is LNHDA and CDR2 SQIVND (reference sequence). The V gene end was trimmed by 9 bases and the J gene end by 4 bases; junction bases not matched to a gene: 6. The CDR3 has 14 residues. CDR3 region: CASALAGVYNEQFF. The CDR3 nucleotides are TGTGCCAGCGCTCTAGCGGGAGTATACAATGAGCAGTTCTTC.

The chain combines TRBV5-4 with TRBJ1-2, with 7 bases fitting TRBD1. Germline V gene data show CDR1 as SGHNT and CDR2 as YYREEE (reference sequence). The length of the CDR3 is 14 residues. J lost 5 bases, V lost 6 bases, and 10 bases had no gene match. CDR3 residues: CASTARGLAYGYTF. The CDR3 bases are TGTGCCAGCACCGCGAGGGGGCTAGCTTATGGCTACACCTTC.

This clone was recorded a few times. V and J are TRBV6-1 and TRBJ1-4; TRBD1 agrees at 7 bases. Germline V CDR1 and CDR2: MNHNS, SASEGT. Trimming took 6 bases from V and 6 from J; bases not matched to a gene: 4. The CDR3 covers 13 residues. In DNA form, the CDR3 reads TGTGCCAGCAGAGGGGGCGGTGATGAAAAACTGTTTTTT. It translates to CASRGGGDEKLFF.

The sample holds a few counts of this clone. The J gene is TRBJ2-1, the V gene TRBV27; TRBD2 might be the D (6 bases). This CDR3 contains 16 residues. Germline CDR1 MNHEY, CDR2 SMNVEV (reference sequence). V was cut by 5 bases and J by 4 bases, with 18 bases left in between. The CDR3: CASSPTPGTSYNEQFF. DNA for the CDR3: TGTGCCAGCAGTCCCACGCCCGGGACTTCTTACAATGAGCAGTTCTTC.

The table lists this clone with a few counts. This sequence joins TRBV5-4 and TRBJ2-2; 8 bases match TRBD2. CDR3 length equals 15 residues. V shed 6 bases, J shed 4 bases, and the junction held 8 bases outside the gene matches. Per the germline V gene, CDR1 is SGHNT and CDR2 is YYREEE (reference sequence). The DNA for the CDR3 is TGTGCCAGCACCCTCGGGGGGGCCCGCACCGGGGAGCTGTTTTTT. Translation gives CASTLGGARTGELFF.

This clone turned up a few times. This chain connects TRBV7-8 to TRBJ2-7; no clear D. The V and J ends lost 1 base and 4 bases respectively, with 14 bases between them. The CDR3 contains 15 residues. The germline CDR1 and CDR2 sequences are SGHVS and FQNEAQ. CDR3 DNA sequence: TGTGCCAGCAGCTTAGAACTCCCGTCTCCATACGAGCAGTACTTC. Its translation: CASSLELPSPYEQYF. The variable domain in full, with the rest retrieved from reference TRBV7-8 and TRBJ2-7, is GAGVSQSPRYKVAKRGQDVALRCDPISGHVSLFWYQQALGQGPEFLTYFQNEAQLDKSGLPSDRFFAERPEGSVSTLKIQRTQQEDSAVYLCASSLELPSPYEQYFGPGTRLTVT.

This chain joins TRBV7-2 and TRBJ1-2; no reliable D call. The CDR3 extends over 13 amino acids. Trimming shortened V by 4 bases and J by 4 bases, and 10 bases separated the two germline ends. Germline CDR1 SGHTA, CDR2 FQGNSA. Here the CDR3 reads CASSSQVFYGYTF. CDR3 coding DNA: TGTGCCAGCAGCTCTCAGGTCTTCTATGGCTACACCTTC.

CDR3 sequence reads: CASSEALGHFEQYF. CDR3 in DNA: TGTGCCAGCAGTGAAGCTTTGGGACATTTCGAGCAGTACTTC. The V call is TRBV6-1, the J call TRBJ2-5; weak D call: TRBD1 (6 bases). The J call is in doubt because the DNA end fits TRBJ2-7 better. The germline V gene has CDR1 MNHNS and CDR2 SASEGT. This CDR3 contains 14 residues.

Relative to its sample, this clone is medium-sized. V usage is TRBV11-2 and J usage is TRBJ2-7; no clear D gene. The V gene's germline CDR1 is SGHAT and CDR2 FQNNGV. Trimming pared 5 bases from V and 2 bases from J, leaving 22 bases between. This CDR3 contains 17 residues. CDR3 sequence reads: CASSASAKRETTYEQYF. CDR3 nucleotide sequence: TGTGCCAGCAGCGCTTCGGCCAAGCGCGAGACGACCTACGAGCAGTACTTC.

The CDR3 region is CASSMLAGTSTDTQYF. The CDR3 DNA reads TGTGCCAGCAGCATGCTCGCGGGAACTAGCACAGATACGCAGTATTTT. The V gene is TRBV9, the J gene TRBJ2-3; a weak D match, TRBD2 (6 bases). Germline CDR1 and CDR2: SGDLS and YYNGEE. CDR3 length: 16 residues. Trimming left V 4 bases short and J 0 bases short, with 15 bases between.

Concerning this clone: The junction departs from germline at one end; a sequencing error may be responsible. The chain links TRBV7-9 to TRBJ2-3; possibly TRBD2 for D (6 bases). In germline, CDR1 is SEHNR, CDR2 FQNEAQ (reference sequence). This CDR3 has 14 amino acids. The CDR3 here is CSSSFSGYTDTQYF. In nucleotides, the CDR3 is TGTTCCAGCAGCTTTAGCGGATACACAGATACGCAGTATTTT.

V is TRBV9 and J is TRBJ2-2; D possibly corresponds to TRBD1 (6 bases). CDR1 is SGDLS, CDR2 YYNGEE, per germline. This CDR3 is built from 15 residues. The ends were cut back, 3 bases at V and 4 bases at J, with 13 bases in the middle. The CDR3 reads CASSEQGVRTGELFF. As DNA, the CDR3 is TGTGCCAGCAGCGAACAGGGAGTTCGCACCGGGGAGCTGTTTTTT.

Written as DNA, the CDR3 is TGCGCCAGCAGCCAAGTTCGCAGGGACTATGGCTACACCTTC. Protein sequence: CASSQVRRDYGYTF. This sequence joins TRBV4-3 and TRBJ1-2; a possible D gene is TRBD1 (5 bases). This CDR3 spans 14 amino acids. The germline CDR1 and CDR2 sequences are LGHNA and YSLEER. The V gene lost 1 base and the J gene lost 3 bases, with 9 bases spanning the gap.

J is TRBJ2-3 and V is TRBV27, with D tentatively TRBD2 (5 bases). The CDR3 has 17 residues. Trimming cost V 5 bases and J 3 bases, with 21 bases left between them. Germline V CDR1 and CDR2: MNHEY, SMNVEV (reference sequence). In DNA form, the CDR3 reads TGTGCCAGCAGTCCGATGGCCACTAGAATATTAACAGATACGCAGTATTTT. Residues: CASSPMATRILTDTQYF.

On this clone itself: One end of the junction is discordant with germline, which a read error may explain. This rearrangement joins TRBV5-1 to TRBJ1-4; D ambiguous. The CDR3 consists of 14 residues. Germline loops: CDR1 SGHRS, CDR2 YFSETQ. As DNA, the CDR3 is TGCGCCAGCAGGTTGGACTCCGCCTTTGAAAAACTGTTTTTT. Protein product: CASRLDSAFEKLFF.

The rearrangement joins TRBV5-1 to TRBJ2-7; 8 positions match TRBD2. CDR3 length: 16 amino acids. V gave up 0 bases and J gave up 3 bases; unmatched junction bases: 8. CDR1 and CDR2 from the germline V gene are SGHRS and YFSETQ. In DNA, the CDR3 is TGCGCCAGCAGCTTGGCCGGGACTAGGGGATACTACGAGCAGTACTTC. Translation gives CASSLAGTRGYYEQYF.

The chain has TRBV5-4 and TRBJ2-5; D perhaps matches TRBD1 (6 bases). The DNA end favors TRBJ2-7, so the J call may be wrong. The CDR3 length is 14 residues. The germline gives CDR1 SGHNT, CDR2 YYREEE (reference sequence). The CDR3 region is CASSIPRGDNEQYF. CDR3 nucleotide sequence: TGTGCCAGCAGCATCCCCAGGGGTGACAACGAGCAGTACTTC.